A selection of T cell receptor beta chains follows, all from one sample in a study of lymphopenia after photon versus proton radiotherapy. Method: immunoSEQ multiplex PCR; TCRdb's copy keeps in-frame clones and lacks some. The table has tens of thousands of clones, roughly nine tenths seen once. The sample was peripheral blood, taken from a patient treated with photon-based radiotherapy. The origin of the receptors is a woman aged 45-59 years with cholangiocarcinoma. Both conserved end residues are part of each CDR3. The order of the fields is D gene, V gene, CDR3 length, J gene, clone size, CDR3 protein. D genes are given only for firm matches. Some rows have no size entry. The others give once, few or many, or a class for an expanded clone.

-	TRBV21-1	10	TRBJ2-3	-	CASSNVAQYF
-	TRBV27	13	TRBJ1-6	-	CASKREINSPLHF
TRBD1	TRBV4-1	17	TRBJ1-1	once	CASSPDRGTQANTEAFF
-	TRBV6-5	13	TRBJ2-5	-	CASSYSQGETQYF
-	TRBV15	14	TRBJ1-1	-	CATRMDSLNTEAFF
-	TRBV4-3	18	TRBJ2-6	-	CASSQRGEGSSGANVLTF
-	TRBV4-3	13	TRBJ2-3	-	CASSQVVSDTQYF
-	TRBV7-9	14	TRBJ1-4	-	CASSLATDNEKLFF
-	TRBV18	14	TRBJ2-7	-	CASSRDTLTYEQYF
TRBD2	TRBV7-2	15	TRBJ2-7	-	CASTLGTSGAYEQYF
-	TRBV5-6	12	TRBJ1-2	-	CASSLGGYGYTF